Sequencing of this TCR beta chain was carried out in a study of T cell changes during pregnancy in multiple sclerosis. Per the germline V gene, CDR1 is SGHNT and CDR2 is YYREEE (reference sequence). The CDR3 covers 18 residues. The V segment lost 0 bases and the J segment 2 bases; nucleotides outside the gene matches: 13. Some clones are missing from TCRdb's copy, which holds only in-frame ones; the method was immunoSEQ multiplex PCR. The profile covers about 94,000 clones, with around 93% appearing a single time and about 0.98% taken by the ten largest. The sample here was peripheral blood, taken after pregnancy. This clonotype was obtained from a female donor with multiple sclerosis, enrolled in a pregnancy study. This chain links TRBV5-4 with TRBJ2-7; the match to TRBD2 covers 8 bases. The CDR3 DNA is TGTGCCAGCAGCTTGGGTGAGTTAGGCAGCGGGAGTCCCTACGAGCAGTACTTC. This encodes CASSLGELGSGSPYEQYF.